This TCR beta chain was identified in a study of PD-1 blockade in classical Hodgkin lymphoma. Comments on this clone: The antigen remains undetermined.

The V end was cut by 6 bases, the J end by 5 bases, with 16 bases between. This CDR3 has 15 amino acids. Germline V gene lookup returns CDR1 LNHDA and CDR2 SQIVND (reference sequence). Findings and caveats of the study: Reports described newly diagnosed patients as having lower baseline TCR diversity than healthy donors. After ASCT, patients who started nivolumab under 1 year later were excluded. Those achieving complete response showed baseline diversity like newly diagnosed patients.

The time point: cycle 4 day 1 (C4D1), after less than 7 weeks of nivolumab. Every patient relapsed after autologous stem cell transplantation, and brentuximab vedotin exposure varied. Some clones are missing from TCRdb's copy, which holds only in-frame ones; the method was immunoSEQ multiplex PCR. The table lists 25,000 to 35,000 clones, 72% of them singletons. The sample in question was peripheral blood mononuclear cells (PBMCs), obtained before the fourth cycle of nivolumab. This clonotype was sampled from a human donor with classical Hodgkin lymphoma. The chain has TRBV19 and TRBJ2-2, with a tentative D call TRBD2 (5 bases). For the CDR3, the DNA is TGTGCCAGTAGATTCAGTATAAGAGGGACCGGGGAGCTGTTTTTT. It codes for CASRFSIRGTGELFF. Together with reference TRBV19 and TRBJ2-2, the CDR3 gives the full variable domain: DGGITQSPKYLFRKEGQNVTLSCEQNLNHDAMYWYRQDPGQGLRLIYYSQIVNDFQKGDIAEGYSVSREKKESFPLTVTSAQKNPTAFYLCASRFSIRGTGELFFGEGSRLTVL.